Listed below are T cell receptor beta chains from one sample, sequenced in a study of T cell responses to AZD1222 COVID-19 vaccine. TCRdb's table, derived via immunoSEQ multiplex PCR, lists solely in-frame clones and lacks some. The top ten clones hold 11% of a sample with tens of thousands of clones, about 88% of them seen once. Source: peripheral blood, taken on day 0 of AZD1222 vaccination. The receptors stem from an adult in good health. The CDR3 runs from the conserved cysteine through the conserved F or W. D genes are given only for firm matches. Some rows have no size entry. The others give once, few or many, or a class for an expanded clone.

size	V	J	length	D	CDR3	DNA
NA	TRBV2	TRBJ1-3	14	NA	CASTEGGTGNTIYF	TGTGCCAGCACCGAGGGGGGGACTGGAAACACCATATATTTT
NA	TRBV13	TRBJ2-2	17	NA	CASSSPWRLTPGGELFF	TGTGCCAGCAGCTCCCCCTGGCGGTTAACCCCGGGCGGGGAGCTGTTTTTT
NA	TRBV5-4	TRBJ1-2	13	NA	CASSFGDTRIYTF	TGTGCCAGCAGCTTCGGAGACACCAGAATCTACACCTTC
NA	TRBV5-6	TRBJ2-1	18	TRBD2	CASSLTLPGLGSYNEQFF	TGTGCCAGCAGCTTGACTCTACCGGGACTAGGGTCCTACAATGAGCAGTTCTTC
once	TRBV10-3	TRBJ1-1	17	TRBD1	CAIRAGQGAGGMSEAFF	TGTGCCATCAGGGCCGGACAGGGAGCGGGTGGGATGAGCGAAGCTTTCTTT
NA	TRBV18	TRBJ2-5	15	NA	CASSTQSGAQETQYF	TGTGCCAGCTCTACCCAGTCGGGGGCCCAAGAGACCCAGTACTTC
NA	TRBV20-1	TRBJ2-1	15	TRBD2	CSASKRELFYNEQFF	TGCAGTGCTAGTAAGCGGGAACTATTCTACAATGAGCAGTTCTTC
NA	TRBV6-4	TRBJ2-1	14	TRBD1	CASSEKGAFNEQFF	TGTGCCAGCAGTGAAAAGGGGGCCTTCAATGAGCAGTTCTTC
NA	TRBV2	TRBJ2-7	16	TRBD2	CASRQTLAGGAYEQYF	TGTGCCAGCAGGCAAACCTTAGCGGGAGGGGCCTACGAGCAGTACTTC
NA	TRBV5-4	TRBJ2-3	17	NA	CASSSTPDVRGTDTQYF	TGTGCCAGCAGCTCAACCCCGGACGTCCGAGGGACAGATACGCAGTATTTT
NA	TRBV4-1	TRBJ1-2	14	NA	CASSQVVREFGYTF	TGCGCCAGCAGCCAAGTTGTAAGGGAGTTCGGCTACACCTTC
NA	TRBV11-2	TRBJ2-1	17	TRBD2	CASSLGSYPSGKDEQFF	TGTGCCAGCAGCTTAGGAAGTTATCCTAGCGGGAAGGATGAGCAGTTCTTC
NA	TRBV7-7	TRBJ2-3	15	NA	CASSRAVGGADTQYF	TGTGCCAGCAGCAGAGCCGTGGGGGGCGCAGATACGCAGTATTTT
NA	TRBV7-9	TRBJ2-3	14	TRBD2	CASSSSGGTDTQYF	TGTGCCAGCAGCTCAAGCGGGGGCACAGATACGCAGTATTTT
NA	TRBV4-1	TRBJ2-2	15	TRBD2	CASSLGTTNTGELFF	TGCGCCAGCAGCCTCGGGACTACGAACACCGGGGAGCTGTTTTTT
NA	TRBV28	TRBJ2-7	17	TRBD2	CASSLGLAGGPRYEQYF	TGTGCCAGCAGCCTCGGACTAGCGGGAGGGCCTCGTTACGAGCAGTACTTC
NA	TRBV7-9	TRBJ2-2	12	NA	CASSLRDGELFF	TGTGCCAGCAGCTTGAGAGACGGGGAGCTGTTTTTT
few	TRBV7-2	TRBJ2-1	16	TRBD2	CASSLFGGLTYNEQFF	TGTGCCAGCAGCCTCTTCGGGGGGTTGACCTACAATGAGCAGTTCTTC
NA	TRBV20-1	TRBJ2-7	11	NA	CSGRVFYEQYF	TGCAGTGGCAGGGTTTTCTACGAGCAGTACTTC
once	TRBV6-5	TRBJ1-2	15	TRBD1	CASRDDRGRVYGYTF	TGTGCCAGCAGGGATGACAGGGGGCGCGTCTATGGCTACACCTTC
once	TRBV27	TRBJ1-2	15	TRBD1	CASSTPGQGGKGYTF	TGTGCCAGCAGTACTCCGGGACAGGGCGGGAAGGGCTACACCTTC
NA	TRBV19	TRBJ1-3	14	NA	CATGAPSSGNTIYF	TGTGCCACTGGAGCGCCGAGCTCTGGAAACACCATATATTTT
NA	TRBV30	TRBJ2-1	16	NA	CAWSVRGISSYNEQFF	TGTGCCTGGAGTGTACGGGGCATTAGCTCCTACAATGAGCAGTTCTTC
NA	TRBV2	TRBJ1-4	11	NA	CASSAGPKLFF	TGTGCCAGCAGTGCGGGTCCTAAACTGTTTTTT
NA	TRBV7-9	TRBJ1-4	17	NA	CASSRHPVAATNEKLFF	TGTGCCAGCAGCCGCCACCCGGTTGCCGCAACTAATGAAAAACTGTTTTTT
few	TRBV9	TRBJ1-2	12	NA	CASLGGAPGYTF	TGTGCCAGCCTTGGTGGCGCCCCTGGCTACACCTTC
NA	TRBV6-6	TRBJ1-4	11	NA	CASRLNEKLFF	TGTGCCAGCCGGCTTAATGAAAAACTGTTTTTT
NA	TRBV5-1	TRBJ2-7	13	NA	CASSQRLSYEQYF	TGCGCCAGCAGCCAAAGACTCTCCTACGAGCAGTACTTC
NA	TRBV7-2	TRBJ1-2	18	TRBD1	CASSLRGQGGLSMEGYTF	TGTGCCAGCAGCTTGCGAGGACAGGGGGGCTTGAGTATGGAAGGCTACACCTTC
NA	TRBV29-1	TRBJ2-2	12	NA	CSVVISAGELFF	TGCAGCGTTGTGATTTCTGCGGGGGAGCTGTTTTTT
NA	TRBV2	TRBJ1-5	13	NA	CATQAQGTGPQHF	TGTGCCACCCAAGCTCAGGGGACGGGGCCCCAGCATTTT
NA	TRBV18	TRBJ2-1	16	TRBD1	CASSPPSTGAYNEQFF	TGTGCCAGCTCACCACCATCGACAGGGGCGTACAATGAGCAGTTCTTC
NA	TRBV27	TRBJ1-5	14	NA	CASSSGFSNQPQHF	TGTGCCAGCAGTTCGGGATTTAGCAATCAGCCCCAGCATTTT
NA	TRBV2	TRBJ1-5	15	NA	CASSPPYGQDQPQHF	TGTGCCAGCAGTCCCCCCTATGGCCAGGATCAGCCCCAGCATTTT
NA	TRBV18	TRBJ1-2	15	TRBD1	CASSSQGQSNYGYTF	TGTGCCAGCTCGTCACAGGGGCAGTCTAACTATGGCTACACCTTC
NA	TRBV28	TRBJ2-3	11	NA	CASEASEGQYF	TGTGCCAGCGAGGCTAGCGAGGGGCAGTATTTT
NA	TRBV7-2	TRBJ1-1	16	NA	CASNPPRVAGKTEAFF	TGTGCCAGCAATCCTCCCCGGGTCGCAGGGAAGACTGAAGCTTTCTTT
NA	TRBV29-1	TRBJ1-2	12	NA	CSVEGASYGYTF	TGCAGCGTTGAAGGGGCAAGCTATGGCTACACCTTC
NA	TRBV6-1	TRBJ2-7	11	NA	CASSEFDEQYF	TGTGCCAGCAGTGAATTCGACGAGCAGTACTTC
NA	TRBV7-9	TRBJ1-3	14	NA	CASSATGTGNTIYF	TGTGCCAGCAGCGCAACAGGGACTGGAAACACCATATATTTT
NA	TRBV7-9	TRBJ2-2	18	NA	CASSSPKVRSGTTGELFF	TGTGCCAGCAGCTCACCCAAGGTTAGGAGTGGAACCACCGGGGAGCTGTTTTTT
NA	TRBV5-6	TRBJ2-3	17	TRBD2	CASSRRLAGDLTDTQYF	TGTGCCAGCAGCCGAAGACTAGCGGGGGACCTCACAGATACGCAGTATTTT
NA	TRBV5-5	TRBJ2-2	17	TRBD2	CASRRRWGGMNTGELFF	TGTGCCAGCCGCCGGCGTTGGGGAGGGATGAACACCGGGGAGCTGTTTTTT
NA	TRBV9	TRBJ2-5	17	NA	CASSVGLALYGGEAQYF	TGTGCCAGCAGCGTAGGCCTAGCGCTTTACGGCGGCGAGGCCCAGTACTTC
NA	TRBV11-1	TRBJ1-1	13	NA	CASSTQGNTEAFF	TGTGCCAGCAGCACGCAGGGGAACACTGAAGCTTTCTTT
medium-sized	TRBV11-3	TRBJ2-1	18	TRBD2	CASSLGGTSGREGNEQFF	TGTGCCAGCAGCTTAGGCGGGACTAGCGGGAGGGAAGGGAATGAGCAGTTCTTC
NA	TRBV5-1	TRBJ2-5	14	NA	CASSSRDWEETQYF	TGCGCCAGCAGCTCCCGGGACTGGGAAGAGACCCAGTACTTC
NA	TRBV6-5	TRBJ1-1	15	TRBD1	CASSRIRQGETEAFF	TGTGCCAGCAGTCGTATTAGACAGGGGGAGACTGAAGCTTTCTTT
NA	TRBV6-5	TRBJ2-5	11	NA	CASSYKGLHYF	TGTGCCAGCAGTTACAAGGGACTCCATTACTTC
NA	TRBV5-1	TRBJ1-1	13	NA	CASSLYQGAEAFF	TGCGCCAGCAGCTTGTATCAGGGTGCTGAAGCTTTCTTT
NA	TRBV7-2	TRBJ2-5	14	TRBD1	CASSLVSGGETQYF	TGTGCCAGCAGCTTAGTATCAGGGGGCGAGACCCAGTACTTC
NA	TRBV19	TRBJ1-3	15	NA	CASSKTGVSGNTIYF	TGTGCCAGTAGTAAAACAGGAGTCTCTGGAAACACCATATATTTT
NA	TRBV4-2	TRBJ1-2	13	NA	CASSQAAGYGYTF	TGTGCCAGCAGCCAAGCGGCAGGCTATGGCTACACCTTC
NA	TRBV7-2	TRBJ2-2	16	NA	CASSLANRAATGELFF	TGTGCCAGCAGCTTAGCGAATAGGGCCGCTACCGGGGAGCTGTTTTTT